These T cell receptor beta chains were read from a single sample in a study of blood T cell repertoires in COVID-19. Assay used: immunoSEQ multiplex PCR; TCRdb lists only in-frame clones, some missing. The table includes 120,000 or so clones, roughly 85% detected once. Sequencing was performed on peripheral blood. These receptors came from a woman aged 80 or over with active or convalescent COVID-19. Both conserved end residues are trimmed from each CDR3.

>TRBJ1-1|TRBV2
ASSELLSNTEAF
>TRBJ2-1|TRBV5-1
ASTRSGGYNEQF
>TRBJ1-1|TRBV2
ASSEESFRVTEAF
>TRBJ2-2|TRBV7-9
ASSSPSGGSGELF
>TRBJ2-2|TRBV5-1
ASSFAASGGVTGELF
>TRBJ1-1|TRBV21-1
ASRKRRATEAF
>TRBJ2-2|TRBV5-1
ASSPHRDSTTGELF
>TRBJ2-1|TRBV2
ASSPSGGGSYNEQF
>TRBJ1-6|TRBV3-1/TRBV3-2
ASSQEGAGGSPLH
>TRBJ1-2|TRBV7-2
ASSSSGGYGYT
>TRBJ1-2|TRBV9
ASSARDRAYGYT
>TRBJ2-3|TRBV27
ASSLWPSADTQY
>TRBJ2-1|TRBV5-1
ASSLIGQGDYNEQF
>TRBJ2-7|TRBV21-1
ASSTNSGTGPDREQY
>TRBJ2-1|TRBV28
ASSFVRAGRSYNEQF
>TRBJ2-1|TRBV7-2
ASSPQWGRRNEQF
>TRBJ2-7|TRBV7-3
ASSPQAAGRSEQY
>TRBJ1-2|TRBV5-4
ASGMDSGYGYT
>TRBJ2-7|TRBV10-3
AIRGLVGSYEQY
>TRBJ2-5|TRBV7-9
ASSLEGRGQETQY
>TRBJ2-1|TRBV7-9
ASSPRLGAGPSSYNEQF
>TRBJ2-1|TRBV19
ASSGVERECFF
>TRBJ2-5|TRBV3-1/TRBV3-2
ASSRLAGGRQY
>TRBJ2-1|TRBV5-1
ASSQPGTSEYNEQF
>TRBJ2-7|TRBV7-2
ASSLISSGRGYEQY
>TRBJ2-2|TRBV5-1
ASSFDSANTGELF
>TRBJ2-1|TRBV29-1
SVVAGDYNEQF
>TRBJ1-6|TRBV2
ASSPRQGAHYNSPLH
>TRBJ2-5|TRBV30
AWSNRGRETQY
>TRBJ2-3|TRBV19
ASSIDLGGGAGTDTQY
>TRBJ2-1|TRBV5-5
ASRLAGGDGAEQF
>TRBJ2-6|TRBV5-5
ASSQYSQGRSGANVLT
>TRBJ1-2|TRBV7-2
ASSLGGWLPPYGYT
>TRBJ2-2|TRBV19
ASSTKPNTGELF
>TRBJ2-7|TRBV15
ATSRDSGVAAEQY
>TRBJ2-1|TRBV9
ASSLRLANEQF
>TRBJ2-7|TRBV28
ASSSSGEYEQY
>TRBJ1-2|TRBV12-5
ASGPDWLRGGYT
>TRBJ2-3|TRBV30
AWSQGVARWDTQY
>TRBJ2-3|TRBV9
ASSLEGGRSTDTQY
>TRBJ2-7|TRBV5-1
ASSGGTSSSYEQY
>TRBJ2-2|TRBV7-9
ASSFGTSGRGNTGELF
>TRBJ1-6|TRBV2
ASSDDRGYSPLH
>TRBJ2-7|TRBV19
ASSTGLASYEQY
>TRBJ1-2|TRBV7-2
ASSLGGQGYGYT
>TRBJ2-7|TRBV5-4
ASSSESYEQY
>TRBJ1-2|TRBV3-1/TRBV3-2
ASSLWTGGVHGYT
>TRBJ1-2|TRBV7-2
ASSNSGQGYYGYT
>TRBJ1-2|TRBV18
ASSPRTDDGYT
>TRBJ1-2|TRBV28
ASSSLGQGAGYT
>TRBJ1-5|TRBV3-1/TRBV3-2
ASSQGGGNQPQH